Listed here are 10 T cell receptor beta chains from one sample, sequenced in a study of CXCR4 blockade with PD-1 therapy in pancreatic cancer. Assay: immunoSEQ multiplex PCR; the TCRdb copy retains only in-frame clones and omits some. The profile shows over a hundred clones, under 80% of them singletons. Sequencing was performed on tumor tissue, taken before culture. The receptors originated from a human donor with pancreatic ductal adenocarcinoma.

V gene TRBV15 combines with J gene TRBJ2-5, with 7 bases aligning to TRBD1. With V trimmed by 5 bases and J by 7 bases, 25 bases remained unmatched. CDR3 size: 19 residues. Germline values: CDR1 LNHNV, CDR2 YYDKDF (reference sequence). As DNA, the CDR3 is TGTGCCACCAGCTCGTATCCTACAGGGGAAGGTAACCCGGCGGGGACCCAGTACTTC. This gives the protein CATSSYPTGEGNPAGTQYF.

This chain uses TRBV11-3 with TRBJ2-3, with D maybe TRBD2 (7 bases). Looked up from germline, CDR1 is SGHNT and CDR2 is YENEEA. This CDR3 has 14 residues. Trimming removed 5 bases from V and 4 bases from J, with 13 bases in between. The CDR3 here is CASSRAGAADTQYF. CDR3 in DNA: TGTGCCAGCAGCCGCGCGGGGGCAGCAGATACGCAGTATTTT.

This clone was found a few times. V is TRBV5-1 and J is TRBJ2-2; D gene ambiguous. This CDR3 has 16 residues. Trimming pared 4 bases from V and 0 bases from J, leaving 13 bases between. CDR1 SGHRS and CDR2 YFSETQ come from the germline V gene. CDR3 in DNA: TGCGCCAGCAGCGGCGGCTCGTACGCGAACACCGGGGAGCTGTTTTTT. Translated, it gives CASSGGSYANTGELFF.

V and J are TRBV6-4 and TRBJ2-1; possibly TRBD1 for D (6 bases). In germline, CDR1 is MRHNA, CDR2 SNTAGT. The CDR3 has 14 amino acids. With 5 bases removed from V and 9 bases from J, the gap between germline ends came to 17 bases. The CDR3 DNA reads as TGTGCCAGCAGTTACAGGGCAGGGTGGGGTGAGCAGTTCTTC. Translated: CASSYRAGWGEQFF.

The chain carries TRBV5-1 and TRBJ1-4; 7 bases match TRBD1. The germline gives CDR1 SGHRS, CDR2 YFSETQ. The CDR3 extends over 15 amino acids. V dropped 3 bases and J dropped 11; count of bases not matched to a gene: 13. The CDR3 region is CASSSRQGGERKLFF. The CDR3, as DNA: TGCGCCAGCAGCTCTCGACAGGGCGGGGAAAGGAAACTGTTTTTT.

This chain's CDR3 is CASSSTLAEQYF. The CDR3 coding sequence is TGTGCCAGCAGTTCCACCTTGGCAGAGCAGTACTTC. The chain employs TRBV6-8 and TRBJ2-7; D unresolved. CDR3 length equals 12 residues. Germline CDR1 MNHGY, CDR2 SAAAGT. Trimming left V 4 bases short and J 7 bases short, with 11 bases between.

This rearrangement joins TRBV5-1 to TRBJ1-4, with TRBD1 matching 8 bases. The CDR3 sequence is 16 residues long. Germline CDR1 is SGHRS and CDR2 is YFSETQ. V lost 4 bases, J lost 0 bases, and 5 bases stayed unmatched. The CDR3 spells CASSLGTGATNEKLFF. CDR3 DNA: TGCGCCAGCAGCCTCGGGACAGGAGCAACTAATGAAAAACTGTTTTTT.

The chain joins TRBV28 to TRBJ1-1, with 12 bases fitting TRBD1. There are 15 residues in the CDR3. Germline CDR1 is MDHEN and CDR2 is SYDVKM. The ends lost 1 base at V and 6 bases at J; junction bases unmatched: 3. CDR3 sequence (DNA): TGTGCCAGCAGTTTATTGGGACAGGGGGCCGCTGAAGCTTTCTTT. This translates into CASSLLGQGAAEAFF.

The chain recombines TRBV28 with TRBJ1-1; 7 nucleotides line up with TRBD1. V was clipped by 4 bases and J by 4 bases; unmatched bases: 12. CDR1 and CDR2 (germline): MDHEN, SYDVKM. The CDR3 is 16 amino acids. The CDR3 loop is CASSSWPGQAATEAFF. CDR3 coding DNA: TGTGCCAGCAGTTCCTGGCCTGGACAGGCCGCCACTGAAGCTTTCTTT.

This clone is hyperexpanded in the sample. An end of the junction differs from the germline gene, which may be a read error. The DNA has an unread or ambiguous base, and its residue is written X. V usage is TRBV12-5 and J usage is TRBJ1-1, with D hard to call. This CDR3 has 14 amino acids. Germline V gene data show CDR1 as LGHNT and CDR2 as FRNRAP. In DNA form, the CDR3 reads TGTGCTAGTGGCCAAAACATAGGGAACACTGAARCTTTCTTT. Amino acid sequence: CASGQNIGNTEXFF.